These 22 T cell receptor beta chains share one sample of origin, sequenced in a study of cytomegalovirus exposure and HLA in healthy donors. PCR employed 60 Vbeta and 13 Jbeta primers. Sequenced by immunoSEQ multiplex PCR; TCRdb stores in-frame clones only, minus some. The data show roughly 200,000 clones, roughly 70% seen once. Source material: PBMCs. Every receptor here comes from a male donor in good health and CMV-seronegative.

J is TRBJ2-1 and V is TRBV19, with 9 bases fitting TRBD2. V shed 5 bases, J shed 3 bases, and the junction held 5 bases outside the gene matches. The germline V gene encodes CDR1 LNHDA and CDR2 SQIVND (reference sequence). The CDR3 is made up of 15 amino acids. Here the CDR3 DNA reads TGTGCCAGTAGTCTTGGGCGGGAGGGCTACAATGAGCAGTTCTTC. Amino acids: CASSLGREGYNEQFF.

The genes are TRBV19 and TRBJ1-6, with a tentative D call TRBD1 (5 bases). CDR1 and CDR2 (germline): LNHDA, SQIVND (reference sequence). Trimming stripped 4 bases from V and 10 bases from J, with 17 bases between. The CDR3 covers 15 residues. The CDR3 is CASSNIDSSRSPLHF. Written as DNA, the CDR3 is TGTGCCAGTAGTAATATTGACAGTTCTAGATCACCCCTCCACTTT.

The chain combines TRBV6-5 with TRBJ1-1; tentative D call: TRBD1 (6 bases). Germline CDR1 and CDR2: MNHEY and SVGAGI. V lost 0 bases and J 11 bases, leaving 13 bases between the germline ends. The CDR3 runs to 13 residues. The CDR3 DNA sequence: TGTGCCAGCAGTTACTCGGGACACTCTGCGGCTTTCTTT. It yields the protein CASSYSGHSAAFF.

The chain is built from TRBV5-1 and TRBJ1-3; D remains unclear. Per the germline V gene, CDR1 is SGHRS and CDR2 is YFSETQ. The CDR3 is 16 residues long. With 4 bases removed from V and 0 bases from J, the gap between germline ends came to 14 bases. CDR3 sequence (DNA): TGCGCCAGCAGCCCTAGATTAGCCGACTCTGGAAACACCATATATTTT. This sequence encodes CASSPRLADSGNTIYF.

The genes are TRBV11-2 and TRBJ2-3; TRBD1 aligns across 9 bases. The germline CDR1 and CDR2 sequences are SGHAT and FQNNGV. V gave up 4 bases and J gave up 5 bases; unmatched junction bases: 10. The CDR3 is 16 residues long. CDR3 DNA: TGTGCCAGCAGCTCCTACAGGGGGCGCGTGGGAGATACGCAGTATTTT. Translation: CASSSYRGRVGDTQYF.

This sequence joins TRBV19 and TRBJ2-5; perhaps TRBD1 as D (7 bases). Trimming took 9 bases from V and 5 from J, leaving 19 bases between them. The CDR3 loop spans 14 amino acids. CDR1 is LNHDA and CDR2 is SQIVND in the germline V gene (reference sequence). The CDR3: CASRRNQGGETQYF. DNA of the CDR3: TGTGCCAGCAGGCGGAATCAGGGGGGCGAGACCCAGTACTTC.

Concerning this clone: Germline and junction disagree at one end, which may indicate a read error. V gene TRBV7-8 combines with J gene TRBJ2-1; 8 bases are shared with TRBD2. Germline CDR1 SGHVS, CDR2 FQNEAQ. The CDR3 sequence is 15 residues long. The CDR3 region is CASSWSRGGHNERFF. CDR3 DNA: TGTGCCAGCAGCTGGTCTCGCGGGGGGCACAATGAGCGGTTCTTC.

The CDR3: CSHGQDNEQFF. In nucleotides, the CDR3 is TGCAGTCACGGACAGGACAATGAGCAGTTCTTC. The rearrangement uses TRBV20-1 and TRBJ2-1; 7 bases line up with TRBD1. The CDR3 consists of 11 residues. V lost 8 bases, J lost 5 bases, and 3 bases stayed unmatched. CDR1 DFQATT and CDR2 SNEGSKA come from the germline V gene (reference sequence).

J is TRBJ1-2 and V is TRBV18; D not resolved. The CDR3 runs to 14 residues. The V end was cut by 1 base, the J end by 3 bases, with 9 bases between. Germline CDR1 and CDR2: KGHSH and LQKENI. Here the CDR3 DNA reads TGTGCCAGCTCACCACTAAACGGAGACTATGGCTACACCTTC. It specifies CASSPLNGDYGYTF.

The chain combines TRBV27 with TRBJ2-2, with TRBD1 matching over 7 bases. The CDR3 length is 16 residues. The V gene's germline CDR1 is MNHEY and CDR2 SMNVEV (reference sequence). V lost 2 bases and J lost 1; bases outside the gene matches: 4. In DNA, the CDR3 is TGTGCCAGCAGTTTAACACAGGGGTTGAACACCGGGGAGCTGTTTTTT. Its protein is CASSLTQGLNTGELFF.

This chain joins TRBV6-1 and TRBJ1-5; D is perhaps TRBD1 (5 bases). Trimming took off 2 bases at V and 1 base at J, with 12 bases between the two ends. The CDR3 extends over 16 amino acids. The germline gives CDR1 MNHNS, CDR2 SASEGT. The CDR3, as DNA: TGTGCCAGCAGTGAAAGCCGCAGGGTCAGCAATCAGCCCCAGCATTTT. It encodes CASSESRRVSNQPQHF.

The V gene is TRBV5-1, the J gene TRBJ2-1, with TRBD2 matching over 12 bases. Germline assignment: CDR1 SGHRS and CDR2 YFSETQ. The CDR3 is 17 residues long. With V trimmed by 3 bases and J by 2 bases, 6 bases remained unmatched. CDR3: CASSSDPSGGAYNEQFF. CDR3 DNA: TGCGCCAGCAGCTCCGACCCTAGCGGGGGGGCCTACAATGAGCAGTTCTTC.

The chain employs TRBV11-2 and TRBJ2-3; 11 positions agree with TRBD1. The CDR3 length is 16 residues. After removal of 3 bases from V and 5 bases from J, the junction contained 7 bases not matched to a gene. Germline CDR1 is SGHAT and CDR2 is FQNNGV. The CDR3 region has the DNA TGTGCCAGCAGCTTCGTATGGACAGGGGGCAAAGATACGCAGTATTTT. Translated: CASSFVWTGGKDTQYF.

V and J are TRBV28 and TRBJ2-7; 11 bases are shared with TRBD2. Germline lookup yields CDR1 MDHEN and CDR2 SYDVKM. CDR3 length equals 15 residues. The J segment lost 3 bases and the V segment lost 4 bases, leaving 5 bases of the junction unmatched. The CDR3 is CASSSWGTSGYEQYF. In DNA, the CDR3 is TGTGCCAGCAGTTCCTGGGGGACTAGCGGCTACGAGCAGTACTTC.

The rearrangement joins TRBV25-1 to TRBJ1-3; no firm D call. CDR1 and CDR2 (germline): MGHDK, SYGVNS. CDR3 size: 14 residues. Trimming stripped 5 bases from V and 0 bases from J, with 8 bases between. The DNA for the CDR3 is TGTGCCAGCAGTTTTGCGGGCTCTGGAAACACCATATATTTT. Translation: CASSFAGSGNTIYF. The entire variable domain, with the rest obtained from reference TRBV25-1 and TRBJ1-3, is as follows: EADIYQTPRYLVIGTGKKITLECSQTMGHDKMYWYQQDPGMELHLIHYSYGVNSTEKGDLSSESTVSRIRTEHFPLTLESARPSHTSQYLCASSFAGSGNTIYFGEGSWLTVV.

This sequence joins TRBV7-9 and TRBJ1-2; 8 positions match TRBD1. The trim removed 7 bases at V and 4 bases at J, leaving 8 bases unmatched. The CDR3 is made up of 14 amino acids. Germline loops: CDR1 SEHNR, CDR2 FQNEAQ (reference sequence). As DNA, the CDR3 is TGTGCCAGCATCCCCAGGGGGCGGGGCTATGGCTACACCTTC. As protein: CASIPRGRGYGYTF. Using reference TRBV7-9 and TRBJ1-2 for the parts outside the CDR3, the full variable domain is DTGVSQNPRHKITKRGQNVTFRCDPISEHNRLYWYRQTLGQGPEFLTYFQNEAQLEKSRLLSDRFSAERPKGSFSTLEIQRTEQGDSAMYLCASIPRGRGYGYTFGSGTRLTVV.

The V call is TRBV11-1, the J call TRBJ1-1; D unclear. Trimming shortened V by 2 bases and J by 5 bases, and 18 bases separated the two germline ends. The germline V gene has CDR1 SGHAT and CDR2 FQDESV (reference sequence). The length of the CDR3 is 16 residues. This CDR3 reads CASSLPRTAAGTEAFF. CDR3 sequence (DNA): TGTGCCAGCAGCTTACCCCGGACGGCAGCGGGGACTGAAGCTTTCTTT.

The J gene is TRBJ1-1, the V gene TRBV28; D possibly corresponds to TRBD1 (5 bases). The V gene's germline CDR1 is MDHEN and CDR2 SYDVKM. V lost 6 bases, J lost 11 bases, and 25 bases lay in between. There are 15 residues in the CDR3. CDR3: CASSFRAGHLTEAFF. CDR3 nucleotide sequence: TGTGCCAGCAGCTTTAGGGCAGGACACCTCACGGAGGCTTTCTTT.

The chain combines TRBV28 with TRBJ1-5, with D unresolved. The CDR3 consists of 10 residues. Germline lookup yields CDR1 MDHEN and CDR2 SYDVKM. V was trimmed by 7 bases and J by 5 bases, leaving 3 bases between them. The CDR3 sequence: CASIYQPQHF. The CDR3 nucleotides read TGTGCCAGCATCTATCAGCCCCAGCATTTT. The full variable domain, completed using reference TRBV28 and TRBJ1-5, is DVKVTQSSRYLVKRTGEKVFLECVQDMDHENMFWYRQDPGLGLRLIYFSYDVKMKEKGDIPEGYSVSREKKERFSLILESASTNQTSMYLCASIYQPQHFGDGTRLSIL.

The chain employs TRBV19 and TRBJ1-2; maybe TRBD1 (5 bases). V was shortened by 3 bases and J by 1 base, with 12 bases between the two germline ends. Germline assignment: CDR1 LNHDA and CDR2 SQIVND (reference sequence). The CDR3 consists of 15 residues. For the CDR3, the DNA is TGTGCCAGTAGTATTACTGGACAATATAACTATGGCTACACCTTC. Protein product: CASSITGQYNYGYTF.

CDR3 sequence: CASSQQWSVYGYTF. DNA of the CDR3: TGTGCCAGCAGCCAACAATGGAGTGTTTATGGCTACACCTTC. The chain links TRBV5-4 to TRBJ1-2; no firm D call. Deletions cut 4 bases from V and 5 bases from J, with 15 bases between. Germline values: CDR1 SGHNT, CDR2 YYREEE (reference sequence). The CDR3 length is 14 residues. Filled out from reference TRBV5-4 and TRBJ1-2, the complete variable domain reads ETGVTQSPTHLIKTRGQQVTLRCSSQSGHNTVSWYQQALGQGPQFIFQYYREEENGRGNFPPRFSGLQFPNYSSELNVNALELDDSALYLCASSQQWSVYGYTFGSGTRLTVV.

This chain joins TRBV30 and TRBJ1-3, with unresolved D. CDR1 and CDR2 from the germline V gene are GTSNPN and SVGIG (reference sequence). There are 16 residues in the CDR3. V lost 4 bases to trimming and J lost 0 bases, with 16 bases between them. The CDR3 is CAWIVTALFSGNTIYF. The DNA for the CDR3 is TGTGCCTGGATCGTTACCGCGCTCTTCTCTGGAAACACCATATATTTT.